The next 12 T cell receptor beta chains were all read from a single sample in a study of cytotoxic CD8 clonotypes in ibrutinib-treated CLL listed by TCRdb under 2021. The label giving this sample's time point can be read as: roughly 23 months on ibrutinib. Library preparation was by the immunoSEQ multiplex PCR assay. Sourced from immuneACCESS, this table was stored by TCRdb with only in-frame sequences that have V and J called. A share of the clones is absent; for the studies checked, an unresolved V gene accounts for under half, and the remainder has no known explanation. Here the sample has roughly 180,000 clones; around 80% occur a single time. The ten largest make up about 4.5% of the sample. Sequenced here: PBMCs, sampled after 24 months of ibrutinib treatment. These receptors were obtained from a human donor with chronic lymphocytic leukemia.

The chain links TRBV30 to TRBJ1-2, with D possibly TRBD1 on 5 matching bases. The CDR3 runs 15 residues. Trimming removed 6 bases at V and 0 bases at J, with 17 bases between. Germline CDR1 and CDR2: GTSNPN and SVGIG (reference sequence). Here the CDR3 DNA reads TGTGCCTGCCCCAGACAGCCTTATTCTAACTATGGCTACACCTTC. This encodes CACPRQPYSNYGYTF.

V usage is TRBV9 and J usage is TRBJ1-3; no reliable D call. V shed 0 bases and J shed 0 bases, with 16 bases lying between them. Germline V gene data show CDR1 as SGDLS and CDR2 as YYNGEE. The CDR3 sequence is 18 residues long. The CDR3 spells CASSVGIDRANSGNTIYF. The CDR3 DNA reads TGTGCCAGCAGCGTAGGAATCGACCGGGCGAACTCTGGAAACACCATATATTTT.

This chain joins TRBV6-4 and TRBJ1-1; 7 bases align to TRBD1. The CDR3 is made up of 14 amino acids. The ends lost 3 bases at V and 3 bases at J; junction bases unmatched: 4. Germline values: CDR1 MRHNA, CDR2 SNTAGT. The CDR3 loop reads CASSEKGAHTEAFF. CDR3 in DNA: TGTGCCAGCAGTGAAAAGGGGGCTCACACTGAAGCTTTCTTT.

To note about this clone: Other DNA sequences in this specimen translate into the identical CDR3. V and J are TRBV19 and TRBJ1-6, with D tentatively TRBD1 (5 bases). Germline CDR1 LNHDA, CDR2 SQIVND (reference sequence). Trimming shortened V by 3 bases and J by 9 bases, and 12 bases separated the two germline ends. CDR3 length equals 14 residues. This CDR3 reads CASSIGQGFSPLHF. The CDR3 DNA reads TGTGCCAGTAGTATCGGGCAGGGCTTTTCACCCCTCCACTTT. Full variable domain (rest looked up from reference TRBV19 and TRBJ1-6): DGGITQSPKYLFRKEGQNVTLSCEQNLNHDAMYWYRQDPGQGLRLIYYSQIVNDFQKGDIAEGYSVSREKKESFPLTVTSAQKNPTAFYLCASSIGQGFSPLHFGNGTRLTVT.

The chain links TRBV6-5 to TRBJ2-1, with 8 bases fitting TRBD2. The CDR3 is 15 residues long. V dropped 6 bases and J dropped 4; count of bases not matched to a gene: 8. CDR1 and CDR2 (germline): MNHEY, SVGAGI. The CDR3 DNA reads TGTGCCAGCAGACGGGGACTAGAAGATTACAATGAGCAGTTCTTC. Encoded protein: CASRRGLEDYNEQFF.

V is TRBV7-6 and J is TRBJ2-3; perhaps TRBD2 as D (6 bases). The CDR3 totals 16 residues. In germline, CDR1 is SGHVS, CDR2 FNYEAQ. The ends were cut back, 1 base at V and 6 bases at J, with 17 bases in the middle. The CDR3 region has the DNA TGTGCCAGCAGCTTAGGTGCGGGGCGACGGGGTGATACGCAGTATTTT. Protein product: CASSLGAGRRGDTQYF.

Here the CDR3 reads CASSPPSGNGETQYF. CDR3 coding DNA: TGTGCCAGCTCACCACCTAGCGGGAATGGAGAGACCCAGTACTTC. The chain employs TRBV18 and TRBJ2-5, with 8 bases fitting TRBD2. Trimming cost V 0 bases and J 4 bases; bases outside gene matches: 4. The germline V gene encodes CDR1 KGHSH and CDR2 LQKENI. This CDR3 is built from 15 residues.

V gene TRBV30 combines with J gene TRBJ2-1, with D possibly TRBD1 on 5 matching bases. V lost 3 bases, J lost 1 base, and 16 bases lay in between. CDR1 is GTSNPN, CDR2 SVGIG, per germline (reference sequence). This CDR3 has 16 residues. The DNA for the CDR3 is TGTGCCTGGAGGACGCAAGGGGCCGGATCCTACAATGAGCAGTTCTTC. Protein: CAWRTQGAGSYNEQFF.

The chain couples TRBV5-4 to TRBJ1-4, with a possible D match to TRBD1 (6 bases). The V gene's germline CDR1 is SGHNT and CDR2 YYREEE (reference sequence). This CDR3 has 15 amino acids. With 0 bases removed from V and 8 bases from J, the gap between germline ends came to 14 bases. The CDR3 loop is CASSLGQGLGEKLFF. The CDR3 DNA reads as TGTGCCAGCAGCTTGGGTCAGGGGCTAGGAGAAAAACTGTTTTTT.

The V call is TRBV5-6, the J call TRBJ2-2; D is perhaps TRBD2 (6 bases). The germline V and J ends were trimmed by 5 bases and 2 bases, with 13 bases remaining between them. This CDR3 contains 15 residues. CDR1 SGHDT and CDR2 YYEEEE come from the germline V gene. CDR3 in DNA: TGTGCCAGCAGGCAAGGAGGGATAAACACCGGGGAGCTGTTTTTT. Residues: CASRQGGINTGELFF. Together with reference TRBV5-6 and TRBJ2-2, the CDR3 gives the full variable domain: DAGVTQSPTHLIKTRGQQVTLRCSPKSGHDTVSWYQQALGQGPQFIFQYYEEEERQRGNFPDRFSGHQFPNYSSELNVNALLLGDSALYLCASRQGGINTGELFFGEGSRLTVL.

This clone appeared a few times. The J gene is TRBJ2-7, the V gene TRBV6-1; 9 nucleotides align to TRBD1. V lost 5 bases to trimming and J lost 5 bases; unmatched junction nucleotides: 10. CDR3 length: 15 amino acids. Germline V gene sequence: CDR1 MNHNS, CDR2 SASEGT. CDR3 coding DNA: TGTGCCAGCAGTCCTCCCGGGACAGGGTCGAACGAGCAGTACTTC. It yields the protein CASSPPGTGSNEQYF.

The gene calls are TRBV6-5 and TRBJ1-1; unclear D gene. The CDR3 spans 13 residues. Germline CDR1 and CDR2: MNHEY and SVGAGI. V lost 6 bases to trimming and J lost 1 base, with 9 bases between them. CDR3 amino acids: CASSRRWNTEAFF. The CDR3 coding sequence is TGTGCCAGCAGCCGACGGTGGAACACTGAAGCTTTCTTT.